Reported below is one T cell receptor (beta chain). Germline-derived CDR1 and CDR2 are GTSNPN and SVGIG (reference sequence). This CDR3 has 13 amino acids. V lost 5 bases and J lost 1; bases outside the gene matches: 4. The entry originates in a study of blood T cell repertoires in COVID-19. Across the whole study: Material from acute and convalescent COVID-19 was sourced from the United States, Italy and Spain.

Data came from immunoSEQ multiplex PCR; TCRdb stores just in-frame clones and leaves some out. The table has hundreds of thousands of clones, approximately 87% seen once; the top ten hold about 2.2%. The TCR sequence derives from a woman aged 45-65 years with acute or convalescent COVID-19. Sequenced material: peripheral blood. The chain uses TRBV30 and TRBJ1-1; 7 nucleotides agree with TRBD1. The CDR3: CAWSRGRNTEAFF. The CDR3 bases are TGTGCCTGGTCCAGGGGGAGGAACACTGAAGCTTTCTTT. Filled out from reference TRBV30 and TRBJ1-1, the complete variable domain reads SQTIHQWPATLVQPVGSPLSLECTVEGTSNPNLYWYRQAAGRGLQLLFYSVGIGQISSEVPQNLSASRPQDRQFILSSKKLLLSDSGFYLCAWSRGRNTEAFFGQGTRLTVV.